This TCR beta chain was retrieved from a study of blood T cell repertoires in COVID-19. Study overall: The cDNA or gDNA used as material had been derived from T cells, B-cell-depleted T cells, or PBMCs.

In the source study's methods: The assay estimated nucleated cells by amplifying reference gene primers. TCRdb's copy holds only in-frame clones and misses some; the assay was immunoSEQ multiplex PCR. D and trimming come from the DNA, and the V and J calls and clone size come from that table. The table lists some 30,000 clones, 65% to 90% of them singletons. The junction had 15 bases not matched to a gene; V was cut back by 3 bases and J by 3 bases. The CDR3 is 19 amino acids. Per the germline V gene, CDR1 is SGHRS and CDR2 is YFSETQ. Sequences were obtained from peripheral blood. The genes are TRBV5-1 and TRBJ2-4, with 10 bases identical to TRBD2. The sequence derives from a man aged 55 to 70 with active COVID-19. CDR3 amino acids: CASSSPSSSGSRGKNIQYF. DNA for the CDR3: TGCGCCAGCAGCTCGCCGAGTTCTAGCGGGAGTAGAGGCAAAAACATTCAGTACTTC.